In this sample, the clone carrying this TCR beta chain turned up many times. Its antigen is unidentified. Time point specified: newly diagnosed GD, antithyroid drugs for less than 3 months. PBMC RNA was the source of the TCR library. Diagnosis followed American Thyroid Association guidelines for Graves' disease. Each patient gave roughly 10 milliliters of EDTA-anticoagulated peripheral blood. Arm-PCR with iRepertoire HTBI primers amplified the CDR3 regions for these TCR beta libraries. TCRdb recomputed calls from the multiplex PCR reads with MiXCR, one row per CDR3 protein. The sample includes a few hundred thousand distinct CDR3 sequences, about a sixth of them seen just once. This sample was taken from a study of regulatory T cells in long-lasting Graves disease. Study background: Graves' patients (newly diagnosed) had been on antithyroid drugs under 3 months.

Germline loops: CDR1 DFQATT, CDR2 SNEGSKA (reference sequence). V lost 1 base and J lost 10; bases outside the gene matches: 11. The CDR3 totals 15 residues. Broader study findings: Persistent disease was characterized by preferential usage of TRBV28, TRBJ1-2 and TRBJ2-5.

This specimen was peripheral blood mononuclear cells (PBMCs), taken at new diagnosis, from a patient treated with antithyroid drugs. This chain links TRBV20-1 with TRBJ2-1; 9 bases line up with TRBD2. The receptor was isolated from a female donor with Graves disease. The CDR3 DNA sequence: TGCAGTGCTAGAGGACTAGCGCGGGAGGGGGGGGAGCAGTTCTTC. Amino acids: CSARGLAREGGEQFF.